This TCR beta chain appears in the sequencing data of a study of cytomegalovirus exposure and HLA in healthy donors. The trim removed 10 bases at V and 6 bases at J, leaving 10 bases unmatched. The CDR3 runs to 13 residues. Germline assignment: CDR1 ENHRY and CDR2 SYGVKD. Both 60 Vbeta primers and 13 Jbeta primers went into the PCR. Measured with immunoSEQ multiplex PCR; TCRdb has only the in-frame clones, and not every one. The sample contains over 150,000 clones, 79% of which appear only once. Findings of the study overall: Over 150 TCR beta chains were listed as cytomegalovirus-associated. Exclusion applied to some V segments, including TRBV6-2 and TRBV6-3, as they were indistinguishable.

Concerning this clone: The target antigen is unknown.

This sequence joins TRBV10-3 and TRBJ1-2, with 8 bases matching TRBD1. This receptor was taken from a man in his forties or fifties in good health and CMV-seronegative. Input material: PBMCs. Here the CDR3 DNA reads TGTGCCACCAAGGACAGGGTGGTTGATGGCTACACCTTC. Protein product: CATKDRVVDGYTF.